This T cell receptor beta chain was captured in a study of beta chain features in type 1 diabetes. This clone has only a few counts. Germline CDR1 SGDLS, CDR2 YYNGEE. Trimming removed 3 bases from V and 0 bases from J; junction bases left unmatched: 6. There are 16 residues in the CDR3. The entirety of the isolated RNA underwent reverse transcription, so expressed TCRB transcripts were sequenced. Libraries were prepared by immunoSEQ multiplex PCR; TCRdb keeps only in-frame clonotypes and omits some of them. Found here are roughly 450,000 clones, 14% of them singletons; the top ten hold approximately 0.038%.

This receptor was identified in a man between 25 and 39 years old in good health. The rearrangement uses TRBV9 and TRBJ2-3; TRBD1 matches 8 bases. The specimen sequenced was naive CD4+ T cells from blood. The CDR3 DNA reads TGTGCCAGCAGCGGACAGGGGCTTACTAGCACAGATACGCAGTATTTT. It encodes CASSGQGLTSTDTQYF.